A single sample is the source of the 23 T cell receptor beta chains below, sequenced in a study of blood T cell repertoires in COVID-19. Using immunoSEQ multiplex PCR, the repertoire was profiled, and TCRdb retains in-frame clones only, with some absent. The sample has some 210,000 clones; approximately 90% are singletons. The sequenced sample consisted of peripheral blood. These receptors were taken from a woman in her thirties or forties with acute or convalescent COVID-19.

The chain combines TRBV4-2 with TRBJ1-4; the match to TRBD1 covers 7 bases. Germline V lookup: CDR1 LGHNA, CDR2 YNFKEQ. V shed 2 bases and J 10 bases; nucleotides not matched to a gene: 4. The length of the CDR3 is 13 residues. CDR3 sequence (DNA): TGTGCCAGCAGCCAACATCAGGGGGGAAAACTGTTTTTT. Amino acids: CASSQHQGGKLFF.

V gene TRBV4-2 combines with J gene TRBJ2-2; D is undetermined. This CDR3 has 14 residues. With 1 base removed from V and 4 bases from J, the gap between germline ends came to 7 bases. Germline CDR1 reads LGHNA; CDR2 reads YNFKEQ. In nucleotides, the CDR3 is TGTGCCAGCAGCCAAGTAATTTCCACCGGGGAGCTGTTTTTT. The encoded protein is CASSQVISTGELFF.

This clone was counted between two and nine times. V and J are TRBV28 and TRBJ1-2; the D is unclear. V shed 6 bases and J shed 4 bases, with 12 bases lying between them. Germline CDR1 and CDR2: MDHEN and SYDVKM. The CDR3 extends over 13 amino acids. The CDR3 DNA reads as TGTGCCAGCAGCGCCGATGGGCTCTATGGCTACACCTTC. Encoded protein: CASSADGLYGYTF.

The chain couples TRBV29-1 to TRBJ1-2, with 7 bases aligning to TRBD1. The CDR3 is 13 amino acids. The germline V gene has CDR1 SQVTM and CDR2 ANQGSEA. V lost 6 bases, J lost 8 bases, and 12 bases stayed unmatched. DNA of the CDR3: TGCAGCGTCTCTGTCCAGGGGGGTTACGGCTACACCTTC. It yields the protein CSVSVQGGYGYTF.

The rearrangement links TRBV4-1 to TRBJ1-1, with no clear D. Germline V gene lookup returns CDR1 MGHRA and CDR2 YSYEKL. The CDR3 contains 14 residues. Trimming stripped 0 bases from V and 1 base from J, with 6 bases between. The CDR3 DNA follows: TGCGCCAGCAGCCAAGATACCGGGAACACTGAAGCTTTCTTT. Translation: CASSQDTGNTEAFF.

The CDR3 loop reads CSASYIGLAGGLVQETQYF. DNA of the CDR3: TGCAGTGCTAGTTATATAGGGCTAGCGGGGGGGCTGGTGCAAGAGACCCAGTACTTC. This chain links TRBV20-1 with TRBJ2-5; 12 nucleotides line up with TRBD2. The CDR3 runs to 19 residues. The germline V gene encodes CDR1 DFQATT and CDR2 SNEGSKA (reference sequence). Losses at the gene ends were 3 bases for V and 2 bases for J; bases not matched to a gene: 16.

This chain joins TRBV5-1 and TRBJ1-1, with TRBD1 matching 8 bases. J lost 4 bases, V lost 6 bases, and 17 bases had no gene match. CDR1 SGHRS and CDR2 YFSETQ come from the germline V gene. The CDR3 extends over 17 amino acids. The CDR3 DNA follows: TGCGCCAGCACCCGAACCCCGGCAGGGGGCTTTGGCACTGAAGCTTTCTTT. Amino acids: CASTRTPAGGFGTEAFF.

This sequence joins TRBV5-1 and TRBJ2-1, with TRBD1 matching 9 bases. This CDR3 is built from 15 residues. V was clipped by 1 base and J by 8 bases; unmatched bases: 7. Germline V lookup: CDR1 SGHRS, CDR2 YFSETQ. CDR3 protein: CASSLRQGVRDEQFF. CDR3 DNA sequence: TGCGCCAGCAGCTTGAGACAGGGGGTTAGGGATGAGCAGTTCTTC.

The chain has TRBV5-5 and TRBJ1-2; perhaps TRBD1 as D (5 bases). The CDR3 has 14 amino acids. V was clipped by 0 bases and J by 1 base, with 7 bases between them. Germline values: CDR1 SGHKS, CDR2 YYEKEE (reference sequence). CDR3 sequence reads: CASSLGQSNYGYTF. The CDR3 DNA follows: TGTGCCAGCAGCTTGGGACAGAGTAACTATGGCTACACCTTC.

The chain carries TRBV18 and TRBJ1-1; D perhaps matches TRBD1 (5 bases). CDR1 is KGHSH and CDR2 is LQKENI in the germline V gene. With 5 bases removed from V and 4 bases from J, the gap between germline ends came to 11 bases. The CDR3 contains 13 residues. The CDR3 region has the DNA TGTGCCAGCTCAGAAGACAGCTCCACTGAAGCTTTCTTT. Protein product: CASSEDSSTEAFF.

The chain links TRBV6-5 to TRBJ1-2, with a weak D call TRBD1 (5 bases). V was pared by 6 bases and J by 2 bases, with 13 bases between. The germline gives CDR1 MNHEY, CDR2 SVGAGI. The CDR3 runs 14 residues. CDR3 in amino acids: CASSLRGGNYGYTF. DNA of the CDR3: TGTGCCAGCAGCCTAAGGGGAGGGAACTATGGCTACACCTTC.

The gene calls are TRBV25-1 and TRBJ1-2; the D is unclear. Germline CDR1 MGHDK, CDR2 SYGVNS. The germline V and J ends were trimmed by 5 bases and 3 bases, with 10 bases remaining between them. CDR3 size: 13 residues. CDR3 sequence (DNA): TGTGCCAGCAGTCCGGAGTGGGACTATGGCTACACCTTC. Translation gives CASSPEWDYGYTF.

The CDR3 reads CASNLDRSSNQPQHF. For the CDR3, the DNA is TGTGCCAGCAACTTAGACAGGTCGAGCAATCAGCCCCAGCATTTT. This sequence joins TRBV2 and TRBJ1-5, with D perhaps matching TRBD1 (6 bases). CDR3 length: 15 amino acids. CDR1 SNHLY and CDR2 FYNNEI come from the germline V gene. V lost 7 bases and J 1 base, leaving 14 bases between the germline ends.

The V gene is TRBV7-2, the J gene TRBJ2-1, with TRBD1 as a possible D gene (5 bases). The CDR3 extends over 16 amino acids. The V end was cut by 1 base, the J end by 1 base, with 11 bases between. CDR1 is SGHTA and CDR2 is FQGNSA in the germline V gene. CDR3 residues: CASSLDTRASYNEQFF. The CDR3 DNA follows: TGTGCCAGCAGCTTAGATACCAGGGCGTCCTACAATGAGCAGTTCTTC.

The chain uses TRBV6-5 and TRBJ1-2; 11 bases align to TRBD1. The CDR3 sequence is 15 residues long. Losses at the gene ends were 6 bases for V and 4 bases for J; bases not matched to a gene: 7. Germline CDR1 MNHEY, CDR2 SVGAGI. Written as DNA, the CDR3 is TGTGCCAGCAGGGAGGGACAGGGGGAGGTCTATGGCTACACCTTC. It encodes CASREGQGEVYGYTF.

This chain links TRBV5-1 with TRBJ2-7; D remains ambiguous. Trimming shortened V by 0 bases and J by 0 bases, and 10 bases separated the two germline ends. This CDR3 is 15 amino acids long. Germline loops: CDR1 SGHRS, CDR2 YFSETQ. Written as DNA, the CDR3 is TGCGCCAGCAGCTTGGGCCCCTCTAGCTCCTACGAGCAGTACGTC. Protein: CASSLGPSSSYEQYV.

This chain uses TRBV5-6 with TRBJ1-2, with D unresolved. This CDR3 contains 14 residues. CDR1 is SGHDT and CDR2 is YYEEEE in the germline V gene. Trimming removed 4 bases at V and 5 bases at J, with 15 bases between. The CDR3 loop is CASSLAAVGYGYTF. DNA for the CDR3: TGTGCCAGCAGCCTAGCGGCGGTAGGTTATGGCTACACCTTC.

The gene calls are TRBV30 and TRBJ2-3, with a possible D match to TRBD2 (6 bases). The CDR3 is 13 amino acids. The V end was cut by 3 bases, the J end by 7 bases, with 14 bases between. CDR1 and CDR2 from the germline V gene are GTSNPN and SVGIG (reference sequence). This CDR3 is CAWSPRGGYTQYF. CDR3 nucleotide sequence: TGTGCCTGGAGCCCCCGTGGAGGGTATACGCAGTATTTT.

The CDR3 DNA reads as TGTGCCAGCAGCTCCACCGGGACAGGGGAGTGGGAAAGGACCGGGGAGCTGTTTTTT. Amino acids: CASSSTGTGEWERTGELFF. The chain recombines TRBV2 with TRBJ2-2; the match to TRBD1 covers 10 bases. The CDR3 spans 19 residues. Germline values: CDR1 SNHLY, CDR2 FYNNEI. J lost 5 bases, V lost 6 bases, and 18 bases had no gene match. Full variable domain (missing parts from reference TRBV2 and TRBJ2-2): EPEVTQTPSHQVTQMGQEVILRCVPISNHLYFYWYRQILGQKVEFLVSFYNNEISEKSEIFDDQFSVERPDGSNFTLKIRSTKLEDSAMYFCASSSTGTGEWERTGELFFGEGSRLTVL.

The chain combines TRBV9 with TRBJ1-4; TRBD1 might be the D (6 bases). The germline CDR1 and CDR2 sequences are SGDLS and YYNGEE. V was clipped by 4 bases and J by 4 bases, with 17 bases between them. This CDR3 contains 16 residues. The CDR3 DNA is TGTGCCAGCAGCCGTACACAGGGTCCGCATAATGAAAAACTGTTTTTT. It specifies CASSRTQGPHNEKLFF.

V usage is TRBV24-1 and J usage is TRBJ2-1; 11 bases are shared with TRBD2. The CDR3 consists of 16 residues. V dropped 3 bases and J dropped 1; count of bases not matched to a gene: 1. Per the germline V gene, CDR1 is KGHDR and CDR2 is SFDVKD. The CDR3: CATSDPSGGSYNEQFF. In DNA, the CDR3 is TGTGCCACCAGTGATCCTAGCGGGGGGTCCTACAATGAGCAGTTCTTC.

The chain links TRBV2 to TRBJ2-1; TRBD2 agrees at 9 bases. This CDR3 region has 15 residues. The V gene's germline CDR1 is SNHLY and CDR2 FYNNEI. Trimming cost V 8 bases and J 4 bases; bases outside gene matches: 9. DNA of the CDR3: TGTGCCAGCCTCACCGGCGGGGGGGCTTACAATGAGCAGTTCTTC. This sequence encodes CASLTGGGAYNEQFF. Based on the CDR3 plus reference TRBV2 and TRBJ2-1, the full variable domain is EPEVTQTPSHQVTQMGQEVILRCVPISNHLYFYWYRQILGQKVEFLVSFYNNEISEKSEIFDDQFSVERPDGSNFTLKIRSTKLEDSAMYFCASLTGGGAYNEQFFGPGTRLTVL.

This chain connects TRBV6-5 to TRBJ1-2; 11 bases align to TRBD1. The CDR3 spans 14 residues. With V trimmed by 6 bases and J by 5 bases, 5 bases remained unmatched. Germline V CDR1 and CDR2: MNHEY, SVGAGI. CDR3 protein: CASRRGQGAYGYTF. The CDR3 DNA reads as TGTGCCAGCAGACGTGGACAGGGGGCGTATGGCTACACCTTC.